This T cell receptor beta chain was retrieved from a study of OX40 agonist ivuxolimab in advanced cancers. Study in general: Patients were infused with ivuxolimab every 2 weeks at 0.01 to 10 mg/kg. Enrolled patients in dose escalation had cancers that were hepatocellular carcinoma, melanoma, renal cell or head and neck cancer.

Some clones are missing from TCRdb's copy, which holds only in-frame ones; the method was immunoSEQ multiplex PCR. The repertoire holds 65,000 to 85,000 clones, with roughly 84% as singletons. The CDR3 covers 17 residues. V dropped 0 bases and J dropped 1; count of bases not matched to a gene: 6. Germline CDR1 reads SGHDT; CDR2 reads YYEEEE. This TCR was recovered from an adult with an advanced solid tumor such as melanoma, head and neck, liver or kidney cancer. The chain employs TRBV5-6 and TRBJ2-5; 10 bases align to TRBD2. Here the sequenced sample was CD4+ or CD8+ T cells sorted from blood, taken in a trial of the OX40 agonist ivuxolimab. The CDR3 is CASSLVLAGVRQETQYF. The CDR3 nucleotides are TGTGCCAGCAGCTTGGTTCTAGCGGGGGTTCGCCAAGAGACCCAGTACTTC.